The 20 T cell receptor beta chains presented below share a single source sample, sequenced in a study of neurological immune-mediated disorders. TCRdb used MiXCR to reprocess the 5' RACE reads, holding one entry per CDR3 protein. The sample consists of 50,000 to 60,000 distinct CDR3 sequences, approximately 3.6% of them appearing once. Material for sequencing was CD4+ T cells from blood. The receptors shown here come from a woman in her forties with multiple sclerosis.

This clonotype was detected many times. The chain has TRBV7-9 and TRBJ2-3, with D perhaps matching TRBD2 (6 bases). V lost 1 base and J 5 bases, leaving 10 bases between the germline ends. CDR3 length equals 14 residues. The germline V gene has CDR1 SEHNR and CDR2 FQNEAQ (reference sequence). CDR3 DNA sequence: TGTGCCAGCAGCTTAGGCGGGACGGTAGATACGCAGTATTTT. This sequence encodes CASSLGGTVDTQYF.

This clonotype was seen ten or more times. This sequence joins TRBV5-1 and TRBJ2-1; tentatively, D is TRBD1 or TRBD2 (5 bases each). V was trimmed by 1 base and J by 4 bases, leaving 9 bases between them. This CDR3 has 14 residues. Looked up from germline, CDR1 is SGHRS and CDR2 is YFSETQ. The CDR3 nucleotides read TGCGCCAGCAGCTTGACCGGGACGTACAATGAGCAGTTCTTC. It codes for CASSLTGTYNEQFF.

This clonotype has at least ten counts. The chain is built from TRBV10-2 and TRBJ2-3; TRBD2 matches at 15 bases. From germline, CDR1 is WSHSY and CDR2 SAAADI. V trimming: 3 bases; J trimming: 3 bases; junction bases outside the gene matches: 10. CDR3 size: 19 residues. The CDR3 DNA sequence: TGCGCCAGCAGTGACCCTGGACTAGCGGGGGGGCTGCATACAGATACGCAGTATTTT. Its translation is CASSDPGLAGGLHTDTQYF.

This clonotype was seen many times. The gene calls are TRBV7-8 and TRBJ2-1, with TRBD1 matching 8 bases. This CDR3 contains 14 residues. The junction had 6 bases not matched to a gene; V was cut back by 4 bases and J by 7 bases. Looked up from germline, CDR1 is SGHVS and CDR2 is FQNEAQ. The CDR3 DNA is TGTGCCAGCAGCTCCCGGGACAGGAGAAATGAGCAGTTCTTC. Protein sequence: CASSSRDRRNEQFF.

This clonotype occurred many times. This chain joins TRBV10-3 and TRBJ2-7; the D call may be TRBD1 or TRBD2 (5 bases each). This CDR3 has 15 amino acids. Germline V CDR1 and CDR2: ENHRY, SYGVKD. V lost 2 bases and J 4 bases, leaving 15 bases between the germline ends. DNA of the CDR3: TGTGCCATCAGTGAGGGGGGTGCCGGAACTTACGAGCAGTACTTC. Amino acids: CAISEGGAGTYEQYF.

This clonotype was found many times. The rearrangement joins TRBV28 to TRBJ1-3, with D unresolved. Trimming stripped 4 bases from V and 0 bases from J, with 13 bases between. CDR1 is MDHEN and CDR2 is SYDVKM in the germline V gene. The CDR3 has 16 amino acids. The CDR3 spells CASSSPTRRSGNTIYF. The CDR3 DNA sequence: TGTGCCAGCAGTTCCCCGACGAGGCGCTCTGGAAACACCATATATTTT.

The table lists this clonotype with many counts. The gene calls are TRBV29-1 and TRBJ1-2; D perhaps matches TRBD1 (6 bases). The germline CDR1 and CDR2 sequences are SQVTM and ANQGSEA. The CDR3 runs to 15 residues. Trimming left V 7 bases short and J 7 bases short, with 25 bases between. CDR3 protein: CSAMGTPSILSGYTF. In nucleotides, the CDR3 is TGCAGCGCAATGGGGACACCGAGTATCCTATCTGGCTACACCTTC.

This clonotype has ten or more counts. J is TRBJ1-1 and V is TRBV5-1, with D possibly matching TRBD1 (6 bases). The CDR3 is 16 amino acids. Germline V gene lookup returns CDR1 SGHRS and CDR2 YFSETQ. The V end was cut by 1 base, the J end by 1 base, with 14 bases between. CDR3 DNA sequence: TGCGCCAGCAGCTTGTCCCCCCGGGGGCAGAACACTGAAGCTTTCTTT. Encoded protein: CASSLSPRGQNTEAFF.

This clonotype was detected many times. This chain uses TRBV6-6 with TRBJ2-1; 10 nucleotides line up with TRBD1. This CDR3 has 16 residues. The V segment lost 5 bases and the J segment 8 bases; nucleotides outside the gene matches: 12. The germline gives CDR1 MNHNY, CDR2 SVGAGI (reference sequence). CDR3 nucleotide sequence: TGTGCCAGCAGTCGTTTACCCGGGACAGGGGTCGATGAGCAGTTCTTC. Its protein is CASSRLPGTGVDEQFF.

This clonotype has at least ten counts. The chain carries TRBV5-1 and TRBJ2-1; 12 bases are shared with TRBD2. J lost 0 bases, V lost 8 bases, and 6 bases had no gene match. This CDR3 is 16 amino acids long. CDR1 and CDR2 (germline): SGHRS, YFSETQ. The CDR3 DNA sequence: TGCGCCAGTTCGACTAGCGGGGGCATCTCCTACAATGAGCAGTTCTTC. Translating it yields CASSTSGGISYNEQFF.

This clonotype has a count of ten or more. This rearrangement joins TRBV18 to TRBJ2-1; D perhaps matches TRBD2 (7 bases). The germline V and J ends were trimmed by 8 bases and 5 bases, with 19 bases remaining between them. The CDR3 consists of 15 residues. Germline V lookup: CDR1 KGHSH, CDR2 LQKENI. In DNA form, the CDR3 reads TGTGCCAGCGGGGCCGGGGGGCAATTTAACAATGAGCAGTTCTTC. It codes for CASGAGGQFNNEQFF.

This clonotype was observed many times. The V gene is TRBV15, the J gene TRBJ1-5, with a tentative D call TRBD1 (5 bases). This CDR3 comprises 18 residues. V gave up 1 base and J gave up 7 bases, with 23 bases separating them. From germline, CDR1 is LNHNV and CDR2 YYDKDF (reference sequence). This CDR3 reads CATSRVGDGHWGDQPQHF. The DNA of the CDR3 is TGTGCCACCAGCAGAGTAGGAGACGGCCACTGGGGGGACCAGCCCCAGCATTTT.

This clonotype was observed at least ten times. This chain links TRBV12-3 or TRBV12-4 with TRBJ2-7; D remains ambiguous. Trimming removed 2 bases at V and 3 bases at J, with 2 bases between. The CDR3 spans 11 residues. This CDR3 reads CASSLIYEQYF. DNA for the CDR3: TGTGCCAGCAGTTTAATCTACGAGCAGTACTTC.

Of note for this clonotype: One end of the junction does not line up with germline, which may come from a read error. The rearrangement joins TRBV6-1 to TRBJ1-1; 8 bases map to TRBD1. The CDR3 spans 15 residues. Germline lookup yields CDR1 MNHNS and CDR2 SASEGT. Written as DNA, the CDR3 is TGTGCCATCAGGGACGACAGGGGCCGGGACACTGAAGCATTCTTT. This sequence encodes CAIRDDRGRDTEAFF.

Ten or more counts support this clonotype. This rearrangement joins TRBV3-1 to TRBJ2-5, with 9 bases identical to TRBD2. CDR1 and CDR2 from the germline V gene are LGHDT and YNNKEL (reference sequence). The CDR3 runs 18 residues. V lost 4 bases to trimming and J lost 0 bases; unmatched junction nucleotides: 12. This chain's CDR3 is CASSPFAAGGLYQETQYF. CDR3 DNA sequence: TGTGCCAGCAGCCCCTTCGCAGCGGGGGGTCTGTACCAAGAGACCCAGTACTTC.

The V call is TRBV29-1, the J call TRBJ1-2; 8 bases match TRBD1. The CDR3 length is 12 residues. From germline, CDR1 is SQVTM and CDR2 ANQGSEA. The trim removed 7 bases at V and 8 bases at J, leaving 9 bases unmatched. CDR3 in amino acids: CSGEGQGVGYTF. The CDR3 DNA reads TGCAGCGGAGAAGGACAGGGTGTCGGCTACACCTTC. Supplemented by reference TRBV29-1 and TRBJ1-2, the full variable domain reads SAVISQKPSRDICQRGTSLTIQCQVDSQVTMMFWYRQQPGQSLTLIATANQGSEATYESGFVIDKFPISRPNLTFSTLTVSNMSPEDSSIYLCSGEGQGVGYTFGSGTRLTVV.

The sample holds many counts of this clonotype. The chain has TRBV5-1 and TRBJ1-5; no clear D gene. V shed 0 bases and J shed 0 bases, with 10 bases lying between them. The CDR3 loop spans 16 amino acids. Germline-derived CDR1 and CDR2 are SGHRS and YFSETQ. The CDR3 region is CASSLDAWDSNQPQHF. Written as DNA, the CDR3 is TGCGCCAGCAGCTTGGATGCGTGGGATAGCAATCAGCCCCAGCATTTT.

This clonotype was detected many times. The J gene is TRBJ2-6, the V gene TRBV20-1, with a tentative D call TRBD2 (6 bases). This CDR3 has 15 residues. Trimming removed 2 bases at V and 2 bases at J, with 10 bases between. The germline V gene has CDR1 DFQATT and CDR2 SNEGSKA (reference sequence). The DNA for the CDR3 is TGCAGTGCTAGACCCATAGCGGCTGGGGCCAACGTCCTGACTTTC. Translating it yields CSARPIAAGANVLTF.

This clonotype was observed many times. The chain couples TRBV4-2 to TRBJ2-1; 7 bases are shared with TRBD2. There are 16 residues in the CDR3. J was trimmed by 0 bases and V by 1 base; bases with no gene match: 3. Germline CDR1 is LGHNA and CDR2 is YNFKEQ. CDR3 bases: TGTGCCAGCAGCCAAGGGGAGCGGGGCTCCTACAATGAGCAGTTCTTC. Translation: CASSQGERGSYNEQFF.

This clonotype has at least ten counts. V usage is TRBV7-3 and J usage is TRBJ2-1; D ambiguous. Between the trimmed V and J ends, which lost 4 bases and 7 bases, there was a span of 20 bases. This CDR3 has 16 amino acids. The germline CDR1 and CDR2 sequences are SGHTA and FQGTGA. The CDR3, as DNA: TGTGCCAGCAGCTCTTCTTCGGACGGTTTCGCGAATGAGCAGTTCTTC. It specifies CASSSSSDGFANEQFF.